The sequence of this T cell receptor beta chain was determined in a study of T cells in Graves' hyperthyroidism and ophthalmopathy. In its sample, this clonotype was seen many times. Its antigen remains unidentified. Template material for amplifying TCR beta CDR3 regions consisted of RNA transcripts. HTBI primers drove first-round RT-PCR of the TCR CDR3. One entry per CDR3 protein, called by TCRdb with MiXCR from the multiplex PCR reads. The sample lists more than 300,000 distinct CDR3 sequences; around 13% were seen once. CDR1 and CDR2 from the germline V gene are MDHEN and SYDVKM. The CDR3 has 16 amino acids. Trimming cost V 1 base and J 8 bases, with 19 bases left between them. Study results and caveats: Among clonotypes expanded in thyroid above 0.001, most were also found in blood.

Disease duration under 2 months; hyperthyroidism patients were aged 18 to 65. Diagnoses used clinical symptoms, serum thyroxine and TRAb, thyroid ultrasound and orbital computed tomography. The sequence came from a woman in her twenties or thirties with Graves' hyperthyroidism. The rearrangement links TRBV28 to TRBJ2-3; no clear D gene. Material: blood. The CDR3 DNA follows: TGTGCCAGCAGTTTATTGGATCATGGCCGATTGCCTACGCAGTATTTT. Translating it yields CASSLLDHGRLPTQYF.